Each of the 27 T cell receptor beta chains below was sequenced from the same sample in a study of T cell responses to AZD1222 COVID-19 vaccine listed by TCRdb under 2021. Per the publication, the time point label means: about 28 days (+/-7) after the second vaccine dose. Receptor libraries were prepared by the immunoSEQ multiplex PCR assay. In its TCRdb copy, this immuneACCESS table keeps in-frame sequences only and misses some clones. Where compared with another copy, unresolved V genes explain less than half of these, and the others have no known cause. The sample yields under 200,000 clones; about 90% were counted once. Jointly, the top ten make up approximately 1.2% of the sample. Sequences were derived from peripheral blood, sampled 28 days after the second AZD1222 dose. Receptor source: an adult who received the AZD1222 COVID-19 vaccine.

CDR3 nucleotide sequence: TGTGCCAGCAGCTTAGTGCAGGGGGGAACCCCCGTTGAAGCTTTCTTT. Amino acids: CASSLVQGGTPVEAFF. The chain is built from TRBV7-6 and TRBJ1-1; 7 bases are shared with TRBD1. CDR1 is SGHVS and CDR2 is FNYEAQ in the germline V gene. Unmatched junction bases numbered 12, after V lost 1 base and J lost 7 bases. This CDR3 is built from 16 residues.

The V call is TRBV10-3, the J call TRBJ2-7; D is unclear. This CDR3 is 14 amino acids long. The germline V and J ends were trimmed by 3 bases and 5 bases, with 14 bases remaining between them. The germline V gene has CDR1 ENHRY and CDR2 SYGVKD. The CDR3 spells CAISENGPWNEQYF. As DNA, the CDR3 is TGTGCCATCAGTGAAAACGGGCCTTGGAACGAGCAGTACTTC.

Here the CDR3 DNA reads TGTGCCACCAGTGATGGGTTAGCCTCGAGCACAGATACGCAGTATTTT. It codes for CATSDGLASSTDTQYF. This chain joins TRBV24-1 and TRBJ2-3; no definite D call. The CDR3 sequence is 16 residues long. Trimming shortened V by 3 bases and J by 0 bases, and 12 bases separated the two germline ends. Germline V gene lookup returns CDR1 KGHDR and CDR2 SFDVKD.

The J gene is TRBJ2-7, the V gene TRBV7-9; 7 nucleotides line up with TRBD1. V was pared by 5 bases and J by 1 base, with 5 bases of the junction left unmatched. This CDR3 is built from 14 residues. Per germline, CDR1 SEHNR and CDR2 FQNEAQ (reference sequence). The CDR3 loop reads CASSPGQNSYEQYF. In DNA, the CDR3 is TGTGCCAGCAGCCCGGGACAGAATTCCTACGAGCAGTACTTC.

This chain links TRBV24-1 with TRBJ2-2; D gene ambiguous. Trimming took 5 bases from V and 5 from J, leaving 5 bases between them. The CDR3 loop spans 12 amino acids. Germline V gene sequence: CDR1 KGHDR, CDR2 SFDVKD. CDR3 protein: CATSGVTGELFF. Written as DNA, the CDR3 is TGTGCCACCAGTGGGGTAACCGGGGAGCTGTTTTTT.

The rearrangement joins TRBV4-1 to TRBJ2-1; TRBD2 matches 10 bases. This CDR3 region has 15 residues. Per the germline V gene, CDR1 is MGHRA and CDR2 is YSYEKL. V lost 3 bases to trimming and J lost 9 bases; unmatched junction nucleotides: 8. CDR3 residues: CASSHRTSGEIEQFF. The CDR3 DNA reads TGCGCCAGCAGCCACCGAACTAGCGGGGAGATTGAGCAGTTCTTC.

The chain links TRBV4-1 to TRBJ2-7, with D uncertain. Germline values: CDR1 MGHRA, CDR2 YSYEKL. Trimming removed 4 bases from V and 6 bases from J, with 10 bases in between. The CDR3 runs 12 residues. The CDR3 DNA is TGCGCCAGCAGCCCCCTCTGGGGCGAGCAGTACTTC. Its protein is CASSPLWGEQYF.

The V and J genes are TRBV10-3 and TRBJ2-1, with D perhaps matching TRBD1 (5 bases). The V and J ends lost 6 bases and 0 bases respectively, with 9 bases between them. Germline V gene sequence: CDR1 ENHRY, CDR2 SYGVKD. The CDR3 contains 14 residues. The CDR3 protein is CAIREQGSYNEQFF. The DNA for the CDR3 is TGTGCCATCAGGGAGCAGGGCTCCTACAATGAGCAGTTCTTC.

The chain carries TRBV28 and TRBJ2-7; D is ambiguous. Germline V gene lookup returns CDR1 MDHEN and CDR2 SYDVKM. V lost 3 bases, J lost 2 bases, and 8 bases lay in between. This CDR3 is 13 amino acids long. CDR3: CASSFVVTYEQYF. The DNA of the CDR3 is TGTGCCAGCAGTTTTGTGGTAACCTACGAGCAGTACTTC.

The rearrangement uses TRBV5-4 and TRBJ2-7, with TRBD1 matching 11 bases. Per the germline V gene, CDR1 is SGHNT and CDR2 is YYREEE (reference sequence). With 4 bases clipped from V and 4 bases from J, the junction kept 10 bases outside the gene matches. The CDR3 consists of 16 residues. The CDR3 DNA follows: TGTGCCAGCAGCCAACCCCTGGGGACAGGGGGTTACGAGCAGTACTTC. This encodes CASSQPLGTGGYEQYF.

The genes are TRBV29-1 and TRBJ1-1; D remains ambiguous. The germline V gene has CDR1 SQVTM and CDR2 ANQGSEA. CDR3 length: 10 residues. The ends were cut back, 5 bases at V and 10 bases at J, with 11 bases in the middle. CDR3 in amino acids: CSVTDYGAFF. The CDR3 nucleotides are TGCAGCGTTACCGACTACGGAGCTTTCTTT.

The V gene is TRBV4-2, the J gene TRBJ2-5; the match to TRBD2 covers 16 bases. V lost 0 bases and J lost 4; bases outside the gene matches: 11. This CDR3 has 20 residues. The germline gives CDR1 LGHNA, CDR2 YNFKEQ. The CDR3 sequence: CASSQDLEGLAGGDGETQYF. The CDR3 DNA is TGTGCCAGCAGCCAAGATCTAGAGGGACTAGCGGGGGGGGATGGAGAGACCCAGTACTTC.

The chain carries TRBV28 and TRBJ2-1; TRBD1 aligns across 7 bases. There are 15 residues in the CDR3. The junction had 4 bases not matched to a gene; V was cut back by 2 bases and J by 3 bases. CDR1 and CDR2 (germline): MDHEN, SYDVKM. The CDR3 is CASSLQGDNYNEQFF. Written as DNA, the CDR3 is TGTGCCAGCAGTTTACAGGGGGACAACTACAATGAGCAGTTCTTC. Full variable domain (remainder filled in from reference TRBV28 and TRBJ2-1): DVKVTQSSRYLVKRTGEKVFLECVQDMDHENMFWYRQDPGLGLRLIYFSYDVKMKEKGDIPEGYSVSREKKERFSLILESASTNQTSMYLCASSLQGDNYNEQFFGPGTRLTVL.

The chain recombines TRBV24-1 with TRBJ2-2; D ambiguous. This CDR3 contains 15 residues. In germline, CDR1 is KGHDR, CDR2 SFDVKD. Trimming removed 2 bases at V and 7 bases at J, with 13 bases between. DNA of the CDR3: TGTGCCACCAGTGATTCTCGGTCCTTTGGCGGGGAGCTGTTTTTT. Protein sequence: CATSDSRSFGGELFF.

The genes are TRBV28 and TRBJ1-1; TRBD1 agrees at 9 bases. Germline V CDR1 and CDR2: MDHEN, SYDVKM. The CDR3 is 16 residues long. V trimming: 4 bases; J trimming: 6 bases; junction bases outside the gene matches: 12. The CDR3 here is CASSYTGGPPEAEAFF. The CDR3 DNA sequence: TGTGCCAGCAGTTATACAGGGGGCCCGCCAGAGGCTGAAGCTTTCTTT. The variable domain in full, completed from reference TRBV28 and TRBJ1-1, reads DVKVTQSSRYLVKRTGEKVFLECVQDMDHENMFWYRQDPGLGLRLIYFSYDVKMKEKGDIPEGYSVSREKKERFSLILESASTNQTSMYLCASSYTGGPPEAEAFFGQGTRLTVV.

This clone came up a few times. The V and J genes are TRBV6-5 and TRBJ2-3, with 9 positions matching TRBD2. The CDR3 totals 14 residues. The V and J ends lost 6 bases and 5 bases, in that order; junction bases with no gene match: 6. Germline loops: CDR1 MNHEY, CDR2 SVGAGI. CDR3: CASRERGEGDTQYF. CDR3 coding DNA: TGTGCCAGCAGGGAGCGGGGGGAAGGAGATACGCAGTATTTT.

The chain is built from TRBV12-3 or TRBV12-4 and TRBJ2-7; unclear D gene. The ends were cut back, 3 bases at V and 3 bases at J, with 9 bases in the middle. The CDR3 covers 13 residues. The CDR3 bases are TGTGCCAGCAGTTTTAGCACATACTACGAGCAGTACTTC. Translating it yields CASSFSTYYEQYF.

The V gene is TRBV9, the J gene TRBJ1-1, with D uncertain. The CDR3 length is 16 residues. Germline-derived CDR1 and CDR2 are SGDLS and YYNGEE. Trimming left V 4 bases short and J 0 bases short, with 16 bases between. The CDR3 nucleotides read TGTGCCAGCAGCAGACGGGGTTCTTCTATGAACACTGAAGCTTTCTTT. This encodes CASSRRGSSMNTEAFF.

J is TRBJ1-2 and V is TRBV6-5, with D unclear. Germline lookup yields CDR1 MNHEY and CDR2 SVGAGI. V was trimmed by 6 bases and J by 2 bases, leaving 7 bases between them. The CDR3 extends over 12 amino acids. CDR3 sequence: CASRRENYGYTF. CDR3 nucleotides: TGTGCCAGCAGACGAGAGAACTATGGCTACACCTTC.

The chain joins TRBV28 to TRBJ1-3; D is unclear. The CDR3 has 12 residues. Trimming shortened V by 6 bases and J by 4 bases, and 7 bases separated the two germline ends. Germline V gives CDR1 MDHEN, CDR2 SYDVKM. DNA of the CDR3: TGTGCCAGCAGGTACCGGGGAAACACCATATATTTT. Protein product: CASRYRGNTIYF.

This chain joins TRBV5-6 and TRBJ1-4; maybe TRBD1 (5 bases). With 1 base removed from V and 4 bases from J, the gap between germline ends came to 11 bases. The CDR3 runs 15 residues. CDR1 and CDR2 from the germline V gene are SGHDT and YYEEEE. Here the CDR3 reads CASSLTGVLNEKLFF. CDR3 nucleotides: TGTGCCAGCAGCTTGACGGGGGTACTTAATGAAAAACTGTTTTTT. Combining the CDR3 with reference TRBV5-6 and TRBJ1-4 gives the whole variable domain DAGVTQSPTHLIKTRGQQVTLRCSPKSGHDTVSWYQQALGQGPQFIFQYYEEEERQRGNFPDRFSGHQFPNYSSELNVNALLLGDSALYLCASSLTGVLNEKLFFGSGTQLSVL.

The CDR3 DNA is TGTGCCAGCAGCGGGCAAGGGGAGAAGGGCAATCAGCCCCAGCATTTT. Protein sequence: CASSGQGEKGNQPQHF. This chain links TRBV7-9 with TRBJ1-5; a possible D gene is TRBD1 (5 bases). This CDR3 contains 16 residues. The V end was cut by 5 bases, the J end by 2 bases, with 16 bases between. The germline gives CDR1 SEHNR, CDR2 FQNEAQ (reference sequence). The full variable domain, in which reference TRBV7-9 and TRBJ1-5 provide the parts outside the CDR3, is DTGVSQNPRHKITKRGQNVTFRCDPISEHNRLYWYRQTLGQGPEFLTYFQNEAQLEKSRLLSDRFSAERPKGSFSTLEIQRTEQGDSAMYLCASSGQGEKGNQPQHFGDGTRLSIL.

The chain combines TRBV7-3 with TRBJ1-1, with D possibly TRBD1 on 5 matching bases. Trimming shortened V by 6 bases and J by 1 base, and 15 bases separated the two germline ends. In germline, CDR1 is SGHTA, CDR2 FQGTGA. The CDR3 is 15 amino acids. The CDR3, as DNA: TGTGCCAGCAGTCCCGACTCGGACACGAACACTGAAGCTTTCTTT. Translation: CASSPDSDTNTEAFF.

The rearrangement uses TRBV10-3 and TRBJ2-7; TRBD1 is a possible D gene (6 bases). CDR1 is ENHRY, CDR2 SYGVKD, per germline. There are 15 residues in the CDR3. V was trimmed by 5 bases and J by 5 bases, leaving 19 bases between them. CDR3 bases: TGTGCCATCAGTTCACCGACAGGCTCCTTTGACGAGCAGTACTTC. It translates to CAISSPTGSFDEQYF.

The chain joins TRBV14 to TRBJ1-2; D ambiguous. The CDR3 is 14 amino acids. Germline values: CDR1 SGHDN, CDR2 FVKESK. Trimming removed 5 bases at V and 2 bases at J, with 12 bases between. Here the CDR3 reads CASSKNSFNYGYTF. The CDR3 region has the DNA TGTGCCAGCAGCAAGAACAGTTTCAACTATGGCTACACCTTC. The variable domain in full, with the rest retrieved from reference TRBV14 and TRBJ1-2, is EAGVTQFPSHSVIEKGQTVTLRCDPISGHDNLYWYRRVMGKEIKFLLHFVKESKQDESGMPNNRFLAERTGGTYSTLKVQPAELEDSGVYFCASSKNSFNYGYTFGSGTRLTVV.

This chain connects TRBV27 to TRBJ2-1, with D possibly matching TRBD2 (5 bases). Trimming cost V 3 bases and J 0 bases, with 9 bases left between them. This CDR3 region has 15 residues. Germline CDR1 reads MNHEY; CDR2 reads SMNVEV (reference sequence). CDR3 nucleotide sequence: TGTGCCAGCAGTTTGACGGGGAGCTCCTACAATGAGCAGTTCTTC. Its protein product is CASSLTGSSYNEQFF.

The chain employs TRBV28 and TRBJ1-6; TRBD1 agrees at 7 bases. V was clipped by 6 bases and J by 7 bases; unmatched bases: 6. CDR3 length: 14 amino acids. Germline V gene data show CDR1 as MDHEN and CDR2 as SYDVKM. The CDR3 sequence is CASRGTARNSPLHF. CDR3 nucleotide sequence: TGTGCCAGCAGAGGGACAGCGAGAAATTCACCCCTCCACTTT. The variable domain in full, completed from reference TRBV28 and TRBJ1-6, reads DVKVTQSSRYLVKRTGEKVFLECVQDMDHENMFWYRQDPGLGLRLIYFSYDVKMKEKGDIPEGYSVSREKKERFSLILESASTNQTSMYLCASRGTARNSPLHFGNGTRLTVT.